This entry features one T cell receptor beta chain sequence. Its antigen is still unknown. The source of the sample is a study of T cell repertoires in cytomegalovirus infection. Looking at the study overall: Both CMV infection and a matching HLA type were indicated by public TCR beta signatures. Study-wide results and caveats: Clonotypes of TCR beta that were HLA-C-restricted and CMV-specific dominated the ex vivo response.

The CDR3 covers 14 residues. CDR1 and CDR2 (germline): MNHEY, SVGAGI. V dropped 2 bases and J dropped 11 bases, with 18 bases sitting between them. Each CDR3 protein gets one entry after TCRdb re-called the reads with MiXCR. The repertoire has 160,000 or so distinct CDR3 sequences, 20% to 25% of them found once; the top ten carry under 30%. The receptor's source is a human donor in good health (CMV status not recorded). Some clones in this sample may be carry-over from other donors' samples. This chain links TRBV6-5 with TRBJ1-1, with D possibly being TRBD1 (5 bases). The starting material was CD8+ T cells from cultured PBMCs, obtained from culture after CMV antigen stimulation. The CDR3 nucleotides are TGTGCCAGCAGTTACGGTGGTTTGGGCAGGGTCGCTTTCTTT. Translated: CASSYGGLGRVAFF.